This is a list of T cell receptor beta chains from one sample in a study of cytomegalovirus exposure and HLA in healthy donors. The data were produced by immunoSEQ multiplex PCR, yet TCRdb's version contains in-frame clones alone and is incomplete. The profile shows roughly 73,000 clones, 85% to 95% of them singletons. What was sequenced was PBMCs. The source of these receptors is a man aged 18-30 years in good health and CMV-seronegative. The CDR3 runs from the conserved cysteine through the conserved F or W. A D gene is named only where the DNA matches it firmly. Only some rows state a clone size, as once, few, many or a class for expanded clones.

V gene,clone size,J gene,D gene,CDR3 DNA,CDR3 protein
TRBV27,.,TRBJ1-6,.,TGTGCCAGCAGTTTAGGACCTCCCGGCGGGAATTCACCCCTCCACTTT,CASSLGPPGGNSPLHF
TRBV7-2,.,TRBJ2-7,TRBD2,TGTGCCAGCAGCCGGGGGGGCAGGGGTGGCTACGAGCAGTACTTC,CASSRGGRGGYEQYF
TRBV15,.,TRBJ1-1,TRBD1,TGTGCCACAGAGAAGGGACAGCAGAACACTGAAGCTTTCTTT,CATEKGQQNTEAFF
TRBV19,.,TRBJ1-1,.,TGTGCCAGTAGTATTCGACTGCACACTGAAGCTTTCTTT,CASSIRLHTEAFF
TRBV6-1,.,TRBJ1-2,.,TGTGCCAGCAGTGGGGGACAAGGTGCGCTCTATGGCTACACCTTC,CASSGGQGALYGYTF
TRBV7-2,.,TRBJ1-1,TRBD1,TGTGCCAGCAGCTGGGGGCAGGGGGCTAACACTGAAGCTTTCTTT,CASSWGQGANTEAFF
TRBV29-1,.,TRBJ1-3,.,TGCAGCGTTGAAGGGACTCCTGGAAACACCATATATTTT,CSVEGTPGNTIYF
TRBV27,.,TRBJ1-2,.,TGTGCCAGCAGTTTTCTTTCGGGTGGCTATGGCTACACCTTC,CASSFLSGGYGYTF
TRBV7-8,.,TRBJ2-7,.,TGTGCCAGCAGCTTAGCGCTACGGTCCTCTGAAGAGCAGTACTTC,CASSLALRSSEEQYF
TRBV28,once,TRBJ1-2,.,TGTGCCAGCAGTTTGAAAGTAGATGGTGGCTACACCTTC,CASSLKVDGGYTF
TRBV5-4,.,TRBJ1-2,TRBD1,TGTGCCAGCAGTCTTGGGGATCCGGGACAGGGGGACTCTGGCTACACCTTC,CASSLGDPGQGDSGYTF
TRBV27,.,TRBJ2-5,TRBD2,TGTGCCAGCAGTCCCCGTCAGGGAGCGGGGAGACAAGAGACCCAGTACTTC,CASSPRQGAGRQETQYF
TRBV6-1,.,TRBJ2-3,.,TGTGCCAGCAGTACCTCGTGGGGGGAGGATACGCAGTATTTT,CASSTSWGEDTQYF
TRBV7-9,.,TRBJ2-7,TRBD1,TGTGCCAGCAGCTTAGGGGACAGGTCCTACGAGCAGTACTTC,CASSLGDRSYEQYF
TRBV6-6,.,TRBJ1-1,.,TGTGCCAGCAGTTACGCTCAGGCTGAAGCTTTCTTT,CASSYAQAEAFF
TRBV7-9,.,TRBJ2-5,TRBD2,TGTGCCGGAACGGGACTAGCGTTGGGGAAAGAGACCCAGTACTTC,CAGTGLALGKETQYF
TRBV21-1,.,TRBJ2-7,.,TGTGCCAGCAGCAAAGCGCTTGGGAGTCGTTACAGGGTACAAGAGCAGTACTTC,CASSKALGSRYRVQEQYF
TRBV4-1,.,TRBJ2-1,.,TGCGCCAGCAGCCAAGATATTACTAAGAGCTCCTACAATGAGCAGTTCTTC,CASSQDITKSSYNEQFF
TRBV28,.,TRBJ1-1,.,TGTGCCAGCAGTTTAAGAAGTCCCTGGGGGGAAAAGACTGAAGCTTTCTTT,CASSLRSPWGEKTEAFF
TRBV29-1,once,TRBJ2-7,.,TGCAGCATTTACTACGAGCAGTACTTC,CSIYYEQYF
TRBV28,.,TRBJ1-1,.,TGTGCCAGCAGCCGCCTGGGGGGAGCGGCTTTCTTT,CASSRLGGAAFF
TRBV5-1,.,TRBJ2-2,.,TGCGCCAGCAGCTTGGGGCCGGGGATAGGCACCGGGGAGCTGTTTTTT,CASSLGPGIGTGELFF
TRBV19,.,TRBJ1-1,.,TGTGCCATATGGAGGAACACTGAAGCTTTCTTT,CAIWRNTEAFF
TRBV30,.,TRBJ1-4,TRBD1,TGTGCCTGGAGCCCTGGACAGGGAGGAGAAAAACTGTTTTTT,CAWSPGQGGEKLFF
TRBV5-1,.,TRBJ1-2,.,TGCGCCAGCAGCTTGTCTCCAGGGAACTATGGCTACACCTTC,CASSLSPGNYGYTF
TRBV6-5,.,TRBJ1-1,.,TGTGCCAGCAGTTTACAGGGAACTGAAGCTTTCTTT,CASSLQGTEAFF
TRBV5-6,.,TRBJ1-3,.,TGTGCCAGCAGCTTTGTTCCGCGTGGGGGCTTATGGGGAAACACCATATATTTT,CASSFVPRGGLWGNTIYF
TRBV18,.,TRBJ2-7,.,TGTGCCAGCTCACCACCAGGGTCAGGGTCCTACGAGCAGTACTTC,CASSPPGSGSYEQYF
TRBV7-6,.,TRBJ2-3,.,TGTGCCAGCAGCCCCCGGGGGGGAGGGGGCAAAAACGAAGGAGGCACAGATACGCAGTATTTT,CASSPRGGGGKNEGGTDTQYF
TRBV6-5,.,TRBJ1-5,.,TGTGCCAGCAGTTCCCAGGGTTCGAATAGCAATCAGCCCCAGCATTTT,CASSSQGSNSNQPQHF
TRBV7-8,.,TRBJ2-5,TRBD2,TGTGCCAGCAGCTTAGGGATAGCGGGGGGGCCGGGGGAGACCCAGTACTTC,CASSLGIAGGPGETQYF
TRBV6-6,.,TRBJ1-2,.,TGTGCCAGCAGTTACTCGGGCAGCAGCTATGGCTACACCTTC,CASSYSGSSYGYTF
TRBV7-9,.,TRBJ1-4,.,TGTGCCAGCAGCTTTGAGGGAACTAATGAAAAACTGTTTTTT,CASSFEGTNEKLFF
TRBV7-9,.,TRBJ1-4,.,TGTGCCAGCAGCTTAACGGACAGCCCTGAAAAACTGTTTTTT,CASSLTDSPEKLFF
TRBV18,.,TRBJ1-1,TRBD1,TGTGCCAGCTCACCGGTGACAGGGGCGCTGACTGAAGCTTTCTTT,CASSPVTGALTEAFF
TRBV9,.,TRBJ2-7,.,TGTGCCAGCAGCGTAGACCAGGGGACCTACGAGCAGTACTTC,CASSVDQGTYEQYF